Here is one T cell receptor (beta chain) with its context. Libraries were prepared by immunoSEQ multiplex PCR; TCRdb keeps only in-frame clonotypes and omits some of them. There are 260,000 or so clones in the sample; about 87% occur only once, and around 2.6% lies in the top ten. This specimen belongs to a study of blood T cell repertoires in COVID-19. Looking at the study overall: Sources were T cells, B-cell-depleted T cells, or PBMCs; the material itself was cDNA or gDNA.

The CDR3 is 14 residues long. Unmatched junction bases numbered 4, after V lost 3 bases and J lost 5 bases. From germline, CDR1 is MNHEY and CDR2 SMNVEV (reference sequence). The sequenced sample consisted of PBMCs or T cells enriched from blood (not recorded which). The sequence was obtained from a woman aged 25 to 39 with acute COVID-19. The rearrangement links TRBV27 to TRBJ1-5; the match to TRBD1 covers 7 bases. CDR3: CASSFGTVDQPQHF. The CDR3 DNA follows: TGTGCCAGCAGTTTTGGGACAGTGGATCAGCCCCAGCATTTT.